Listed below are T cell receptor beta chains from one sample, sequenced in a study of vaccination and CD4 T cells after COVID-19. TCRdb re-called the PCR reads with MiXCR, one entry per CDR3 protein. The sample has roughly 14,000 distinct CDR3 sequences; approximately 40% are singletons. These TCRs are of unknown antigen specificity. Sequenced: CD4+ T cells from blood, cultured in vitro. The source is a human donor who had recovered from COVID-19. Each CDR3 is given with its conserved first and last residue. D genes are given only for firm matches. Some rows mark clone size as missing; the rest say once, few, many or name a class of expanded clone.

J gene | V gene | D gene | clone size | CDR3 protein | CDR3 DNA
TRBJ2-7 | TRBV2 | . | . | CASSNYEQYF | TGTGCCAGCAGTAACTACGAGCAGTACTTC
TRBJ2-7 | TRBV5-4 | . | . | CASSLEQGEQYF | TGTGCCAGCAGCTTGGAACAGGGAGAGCAGTACTTC
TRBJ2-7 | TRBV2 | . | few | CASSGGRTDVKKF | TGTGCCAGCAGTGGAGGAAGGACAGACGTTAAAAAATTC
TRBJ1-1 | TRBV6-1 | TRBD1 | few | CASLGTGSTEAFF | TGTGCCAGCTTAGGGACAGGGTCCACTGAAGCTTTCTTT
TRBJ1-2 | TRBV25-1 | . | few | CASSEGGNYGYTF | TGTGCCAGCAGTGAGGGCGGAAACTATGGCTACACCTTC
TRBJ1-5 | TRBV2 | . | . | CASSEANSNQPQHF | TGTGCCAGCAGTGAAGCGAATAGCAATCAGCCCCAGCATTTT
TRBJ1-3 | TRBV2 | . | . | CASSRGLGSGNTIYF | TGTGCCAGCAGCCGGGGACTTGGCTCTGGAAACACCATATATTTT
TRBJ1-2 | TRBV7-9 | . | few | CASSLGSAGYGYTF | TGTGCCAGCAGCTTAGGCTCGGCAGGATATGGCTACACCTTC
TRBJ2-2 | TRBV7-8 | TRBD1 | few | CASSPRDRTNTGELFF | TGTGCCAGCAGCCCTAGGGACAGGACGAACACCGGGGAGCTGTTTTTT
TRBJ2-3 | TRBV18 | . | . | CASSIGQMGGGTDAQYF | TGTGCCAGCTCAATTGGGCAAATGGGCGGAGGCACAGATGCGCAGTATTTT
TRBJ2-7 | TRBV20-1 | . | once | CSAYSKGRAASYEQYF | TGCAGTGCCTATTCCAAAGGCCGGGCGGCCTCCTACGAGCAGTACTTC
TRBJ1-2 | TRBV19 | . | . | CASSPAALGDGANYGYTF | TGTGCCAGTAGCCCCGCAGCCCTTGGGGACGGGGCTAACTATGGCTACACCTTC